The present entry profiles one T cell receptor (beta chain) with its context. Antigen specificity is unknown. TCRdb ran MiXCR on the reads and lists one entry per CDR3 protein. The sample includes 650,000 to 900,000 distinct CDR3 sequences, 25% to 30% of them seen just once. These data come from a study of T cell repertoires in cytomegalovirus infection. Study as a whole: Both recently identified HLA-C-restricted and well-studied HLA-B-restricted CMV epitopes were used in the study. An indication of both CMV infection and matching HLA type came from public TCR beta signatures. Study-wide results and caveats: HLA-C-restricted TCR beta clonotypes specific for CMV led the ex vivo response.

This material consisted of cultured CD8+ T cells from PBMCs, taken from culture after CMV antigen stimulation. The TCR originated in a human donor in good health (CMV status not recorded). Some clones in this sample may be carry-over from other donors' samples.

The CDR3 is CASSLAQGLRGENTEAFF. The CDR3 DNA reads TGTGCCAGCAGCTTAGCGCAAGGGTTGAGGGGGGAGAACACTGAAGCTTTCTTT. The rearrangement links TRBV7-8 to TRBJ1-1; D might be TRBD1 (6 bases). The CDR3 has 18 amino acids. The V end was cut by 0 bases, the J end by 1 base, with 18 bases between. Germline V gene sequence: CDR1 SGHVS, CDR2 FQNEAQ.